This TCR beta chain emerged from a study of T cell responses to AZD1222 COVID-19 vaccine. Some clones are missing from TCRdb's copy, which holds only in-frame ones; the method was immunoSEQ multiplex PCR. The sample has around 200,000 clones; 85% to 90% are singletons. Germline CDR1 and CDR2: LNHNV and YYDKDF (reference sequence). V was pared by 5 bases and J by 4 bases, with 12 bases between. There are 14 residues in the CDR3. The chain is built from TRBV15 and TRBJ1-5; tentative D call: TRBD1 (6 bases). The origin of this receptor is an adult in good health. Source: peripheral blood, taken on day 0 of AZD1222 vaccination. CDR3 loop: CATSPGGANQPQHF. The DNA for the CDR3 is TGTGCCACCAGCCCGGGGGGGGCTAATCAGCCCCAGCATTTT.